The 18 T cell receptor beta chains reported below all come from one sample, sequenced in a study of blood T cells in healthy people across ages. It was with a sample-barcoded 5' primer and a J-beta primer mix that a second PCR of roughly 7 to 12 cycles was run. MiXCR, applied by TCRdb to the 5' RACE reads, yields one record per CDR3 protein. The profile shows approximately 360,000 distinct CDR3 sequences, about 52% of them singletons. Specimen: blood. Source of these receptors: a man in his sixties in good health.

This clonotype showed up just a few times. The genes are TRBV7-2 and TRBJ2-7, with D tentatively TRBD2 (5 bases). V lost 3 bases to trimming and J lost 2 bases, with 11 bases between them. This CDR3 has 14 residues. Germline values: CDR1 SGHTA, CDR2 FQGNSA. This CDR3 is CASSFDYVAYEQYF. The CDR3 DNA is TGTGCCAGCAGCTTTGACTATGTTGCCTACGAGCAGTACTTC.

To note about this clonotype: A much larger clonotype is one base distant, so this may be a read error. The CDR3 here is CASSPRGQQNTQYF. CDR3 sequence (DNA): TGCGCCAGCAGCCCAAGGGGACAGCAAAACACTCAGTACTTC. The genes are TRBV5-1 and TRBJ2-4; 7 bases map to TRBD1. This CDR3 is 14 amino acids long. Germline values: CDR1 SGHRS, CDR2 YFSETQ.

Turning to this clonotype: This may come from a read error, since a much larger clone is one base off. The V gene is TRBV9, the J gene TRBJ2-1, with D maybe TRBD2 (5 bases). The length of the CDR3 is 15 residues. The germline gives CDR1 SGDLS, CDR2 YYNGEE. The V and J ends lost 0 bases and 5 bases respectively, with 12 bases between them. CDR3 protein: CASSVGPAVNNEQFF. In DNA, the CDR3 is TGTGCCAGCAGCGTAGGACCAGCGGTAAACAATGAGCAGTTCTTC.

This clonotype was counted ten times or more. The rearrangement uses TRBV2 and TRBJ2-3; the D is unclear. Germline CDR1 is SNHLY and CDR2 is FYNNEI. The V gene lost 1 base and the J gene lost 3 bases, with 11 bases spanning the gap. The CDR3 is made up of 15 amino acids. The CDR3 nucleotides read TGTGCCAGCAGTGAAGTTGGGGTTAGAACAGATACGCAGTATTTT. Translated: CASSEVGVRTDTQYF.

The chain recombines TRBV20-1 with TRBJ2-1, with 7 nucleotides matching TRBD2. Trimming removed 5 bases from V and 0 bases from J; junction bases left unmatched: 19. This CDR3 is built from 19 residues. Germline V gene sequence: CDR1 DFQATT, CDR2 SNEGSKA (reference sequence). The CDR3 region is CSAQEGFRAGRSSYNEQFF. For the CDR3, the DNA is TGCAGTGCTCAGGAGGGGTTTCGAGCGGGGAGGAGCTCCTACAATGAGCAGTTCTTC.

In its sample, this clonotype was seen a few times. The V call is TRBV10-3, the J call TRBJ2-3; 14 bases are shared with TRBD2. The CDR3 is 16 residues long. The ends lost 3 bases at V and 6 bases at J; junction bases unmatched: 5. Germline V gene lookup returns CDR1 ENHRY and CDR2 SYGVKD. The CDR3 nucleotides read TGTGCCATCAGTGACCCCGGACTAGCGGGAGGCGATACGCAGTATTTT. It is translated as CAISDPGLAGGDTQYF.

This clonotype was seen a few times. The V and J genes are TRBV4-1 and TRBJ2-3; D may be TRBD1 (5 bases). This CDR3 is built from 13 residues. CDR1 and CDR2 from the germline V gene are MGHRA and YSYEKL. Trimming took 3 bases from V and 7 from J, leaving 11 bases between them. DNA for the CDR3: TGCGCCAGCAGCCAGGTACAGGATCATACGCAGTATTTT. Its translation: CASSQVQDHTQYF.

Only one count was recorded for this clonotype. At one of its ends the junction is not consistent with the germline gene, which may arise from a read error. V usage is TRBV18 and J usage is TRBJ2-3; 12 bases are a match to TRBD2. This CDR3 is built from 16 residues. CDR1 and CDR2 (germline): KGHSH, LQKENI. The CDR3 bases are TGTGCCAGCTCCAATCGACTAGCGGGAGATACAGATACGCGGTATTTT. It translates to CASSNRLAGDTDTRYF.

V and J are TRBV4-2 and TRBJ2-1, with 9 bases matching TRBD2. V shed 0 bases, J shed 2 bases, and the junction held 5 bases outside the gene matches. In germline, CDR1 is LGHNA, CDR2 YNFKEQ. The CDR3 is 17 amino acids. This chain's CDR3 is CASSQERGGGAYNEQFF. CDR3 nucleotide sequence: TGTGCCAGCAGCCAAGAAAGGGGCGGGGGGGCCTACAATGAGCAGTTCTTC.

V gene TRBV9 combines with J gene TRBJ2-3, with D perhaps TRBD1 or TRBD2 (5 bases each). Germline assignment: CDR1 SGDLS and CDR2 YYNGEE. Trimming took off 4 bases at V and 7 bases at J, with 13 bases between the two ends. The CDR3 loop spans 13 amino acids. The CDR3 sequence is CASSTGAFNTQYF. The CDR3 DNA sequence: TGTGCCAGCAGCACCGGGGCTTTTAATACGCAGTATTTT.

This clonotype was observed at least ten times. This rearrangement joins TRBV20-1 to TRBJ1-2; D is unresolved. V gave up 3 bases and J gave up 8 bases, with 10 bases separating them. Germline-derived CDR1 and CDR2 are DFQATT and SNEGSKA (reference sequence). This CDR3 is built from 11 residues. For the CDR3, the DNA is TGCAGTGCTAGCGGGGTAGGGGGCTACACCTTC. Its translation: CSASGVGGYTF.

As for this clonotype: A junction boundary mismatches the germline segment, possibly from a read error. The chain recombines TRBV11-3 with TRBJ2-3; the D gene is possibly TRBD1 (5 bases). The CDR3 runs 15 residues. Germline-derived CDR1 and CDR2 are SGHNT and YENEEA. The CDR3 DNA reads TGTGCCAGCAGCCCCGGTGGACAAAACACAGATACGAAGTATTTT. Protein product: CASSPGGQNTDTKYF.

V is TRBV20-1 and J is TRBJ2-5; 8 positions agree with TRBD2. With the DNA end fitting TRBJ2-7 better, the J assignment may be wrong. The CDR3 spans 12 residues. Germline values: CDR1 DFQATT, CDR2 SNEGSKA (reference sequence). The CDR3 reads CSARDAGGEQYF. The CDR3 bases are TGCAGTGCTAGAGACGCGGGGGGCGAGCAGTACTTC.

The chain recombines TRBV20-1 with TRBJ1-6; TRBD1 agrees at 7 bases. This CDR3 spans 14 amino acids. Germline values: CDR1 DFQATT, CDR2 SNEGSKA (reference sequence). Germline trimming cut 5 bases from V and 4 bases from J; bases unmatched to any gene: 5. The DNA of the CDR3 is TGCAGTGCTCGGGGACAGATTTATAATTCACCCCTCCACTTT. Translation gives CSARGQIYNSPLHF.

This clonotype was detected once. This rearrangement joins TRBV6-5 to TRBJ2-3, with D possibly TRBD1 on 6 matching bases. Germline-derived CDR1 and CDR2 are MNHEY and SVGAGI. Deletions cut 6 bases from V and 7 bases from J, with 23 bases between. This CDR3 has 16 residues. In DNA, the CDR3 is TGTGCCAGCAGCCCCCATTCGGGGTTACAGGGCAATACGCAGTATTTT. It yields the protein CASSPHSGLQGNTQYF.

The chain joins TRBV2 to TRBJ1-2, with a weak D call TRBD1 (5 bases). The CDR3 is made up of 12 amino acids. Trimming took 6 bases from V and 5 from J, leaving 10 bases between them. The germline V gene has CDR1 SNHLY and CDR2 FYNNEI. DNA of the CDR3: TGTGCCAGCAGCCGGGACCTGTATGGCTACACCTTC. Protein: CASSRDLYGYTF.

V usage is TRBV5-1 and J usage is TRBJ1-4; 7 positions agree with TRBD1. Trimming cost V 3 bases and J 6 bases; bases outside gene matches: 5. Germline V gene sequence: CDR1 SGHRS, CDR2 YFSETQ. The CDR3 loop spans 14 amino acids. The DNA for the CDR3 is TGCGCCAGCAGCTCCGGGACAGCCGATGAAAAACTGTTTTTT. Translating gives CASSSGTADEKLFF.

The chain carries TRBV5-6 and TRBJ2-5, with D perhaps being TRBD1 or TRBD2 (5 bases each). The J call may be faulty, since TRBJ2-7 better matches the DNA end. Germline V gene lookup returns CDR1 SGHDT and CDR2 YYEEEE. The CDR3 has 14 amino acids. The CDR3 sequence: CASSSLGTNNEQYF. The CDR3 DNA sequence: TGTGCCAGCAGCTCCCTGGGGACGAACAACGAGCAGTACTTC.